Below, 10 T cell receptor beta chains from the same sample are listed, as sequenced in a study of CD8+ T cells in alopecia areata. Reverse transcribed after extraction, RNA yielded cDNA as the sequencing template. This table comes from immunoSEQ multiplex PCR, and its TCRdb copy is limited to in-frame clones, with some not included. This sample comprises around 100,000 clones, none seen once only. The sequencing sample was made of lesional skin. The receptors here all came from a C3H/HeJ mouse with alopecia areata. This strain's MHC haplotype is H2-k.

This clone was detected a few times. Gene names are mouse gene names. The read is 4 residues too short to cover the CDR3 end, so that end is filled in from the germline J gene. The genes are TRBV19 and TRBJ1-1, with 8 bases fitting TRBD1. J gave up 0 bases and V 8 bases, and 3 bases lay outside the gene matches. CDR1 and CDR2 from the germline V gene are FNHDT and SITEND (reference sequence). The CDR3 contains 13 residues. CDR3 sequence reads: CARDRDANTEVFF. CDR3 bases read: TGTGCCAGGGACAGGGATGCAAACACA.

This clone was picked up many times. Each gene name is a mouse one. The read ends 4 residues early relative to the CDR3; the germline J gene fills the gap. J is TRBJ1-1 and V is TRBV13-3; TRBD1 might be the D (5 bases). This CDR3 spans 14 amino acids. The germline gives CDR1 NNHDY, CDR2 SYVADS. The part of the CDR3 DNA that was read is TGTGCCAGCAGTAAGGAGACTGGGGGGAAA. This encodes CASSKETGGK. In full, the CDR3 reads CASSKETGGKEVFF.

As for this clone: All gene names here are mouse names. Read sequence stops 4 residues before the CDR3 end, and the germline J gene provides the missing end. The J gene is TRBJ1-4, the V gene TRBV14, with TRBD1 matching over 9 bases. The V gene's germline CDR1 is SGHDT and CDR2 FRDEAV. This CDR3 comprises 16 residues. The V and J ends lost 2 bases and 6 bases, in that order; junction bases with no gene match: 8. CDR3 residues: CASSFWGGQGYERLFF. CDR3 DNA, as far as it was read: TGTGCCAGCAGTTTTTGGGGGGGACAGGGTTACGAA.

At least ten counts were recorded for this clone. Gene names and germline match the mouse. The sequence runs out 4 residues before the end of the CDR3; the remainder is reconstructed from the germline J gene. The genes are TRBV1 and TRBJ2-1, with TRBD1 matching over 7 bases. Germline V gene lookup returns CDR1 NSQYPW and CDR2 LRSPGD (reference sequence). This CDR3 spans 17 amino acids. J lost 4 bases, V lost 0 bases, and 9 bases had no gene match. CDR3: CTCSADLTGQQYAEQFF. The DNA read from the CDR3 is TGCACCTGCAGTGCAGATCTCACGGGACAGCAGTATGCT.

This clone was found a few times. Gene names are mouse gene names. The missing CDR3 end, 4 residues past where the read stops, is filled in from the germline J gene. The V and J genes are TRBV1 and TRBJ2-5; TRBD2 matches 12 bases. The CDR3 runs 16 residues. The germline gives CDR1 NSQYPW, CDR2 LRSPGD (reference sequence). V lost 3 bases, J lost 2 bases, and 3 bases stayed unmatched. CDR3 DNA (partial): TGCACCTGCAGTGCTCGGACTGGGGGGGTCCAAGAC. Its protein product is CTCSARTGGVQD. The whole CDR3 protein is CTCSARTGGVQDTQYF.

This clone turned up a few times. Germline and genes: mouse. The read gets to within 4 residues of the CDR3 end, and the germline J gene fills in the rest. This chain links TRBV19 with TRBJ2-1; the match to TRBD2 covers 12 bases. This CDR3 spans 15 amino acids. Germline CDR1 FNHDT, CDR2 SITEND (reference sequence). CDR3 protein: CASPRLGGRGAEQFF. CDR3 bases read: TGTGCCAGCCCAAGACTGGGGGGGCGCGGGGCT.

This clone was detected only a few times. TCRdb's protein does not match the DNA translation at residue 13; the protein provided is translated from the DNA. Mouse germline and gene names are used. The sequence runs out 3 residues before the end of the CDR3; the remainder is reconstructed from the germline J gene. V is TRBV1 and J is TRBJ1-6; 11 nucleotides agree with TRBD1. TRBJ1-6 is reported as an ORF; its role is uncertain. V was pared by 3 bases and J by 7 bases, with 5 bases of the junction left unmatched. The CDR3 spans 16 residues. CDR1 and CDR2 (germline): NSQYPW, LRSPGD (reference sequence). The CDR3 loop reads CTCSAPGQGVNSPLYF. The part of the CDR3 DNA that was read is TGCACCTGCAGTGCCCCGGGACAGGGGGTAAATTCGCCC.

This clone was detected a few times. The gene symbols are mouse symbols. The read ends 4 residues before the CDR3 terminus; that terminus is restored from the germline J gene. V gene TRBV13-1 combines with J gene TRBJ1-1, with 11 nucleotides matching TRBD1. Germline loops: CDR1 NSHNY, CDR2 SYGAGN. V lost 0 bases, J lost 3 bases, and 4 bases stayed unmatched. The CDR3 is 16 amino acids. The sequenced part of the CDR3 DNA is TGTGCCAGCAGTGATGGGACAGGGGGCTGGGACACA. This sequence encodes CASSDGTGGWDT. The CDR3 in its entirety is CASSDGTGGWDTEVFF.

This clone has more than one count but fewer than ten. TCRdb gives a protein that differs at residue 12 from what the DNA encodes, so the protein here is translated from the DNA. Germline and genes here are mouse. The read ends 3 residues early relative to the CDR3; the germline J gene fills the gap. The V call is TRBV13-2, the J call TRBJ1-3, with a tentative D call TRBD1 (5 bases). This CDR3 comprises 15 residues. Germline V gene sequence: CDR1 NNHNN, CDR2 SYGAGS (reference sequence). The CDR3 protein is CAGGDQGPSGNTLYF. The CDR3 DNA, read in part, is TGTGCCGGCGGTGACCAGGGCCCGTCTGGAAATACG.

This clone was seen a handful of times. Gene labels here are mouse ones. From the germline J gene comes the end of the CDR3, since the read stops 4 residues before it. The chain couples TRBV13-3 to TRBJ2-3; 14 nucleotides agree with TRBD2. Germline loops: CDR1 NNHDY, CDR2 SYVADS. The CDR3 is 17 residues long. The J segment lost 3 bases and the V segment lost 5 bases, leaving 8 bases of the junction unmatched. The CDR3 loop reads CASRPGLGGREAETLYF. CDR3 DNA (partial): TGTGCCAGCAGGCCGGGACTGGGGGGGCGCGAGGCAGAA.